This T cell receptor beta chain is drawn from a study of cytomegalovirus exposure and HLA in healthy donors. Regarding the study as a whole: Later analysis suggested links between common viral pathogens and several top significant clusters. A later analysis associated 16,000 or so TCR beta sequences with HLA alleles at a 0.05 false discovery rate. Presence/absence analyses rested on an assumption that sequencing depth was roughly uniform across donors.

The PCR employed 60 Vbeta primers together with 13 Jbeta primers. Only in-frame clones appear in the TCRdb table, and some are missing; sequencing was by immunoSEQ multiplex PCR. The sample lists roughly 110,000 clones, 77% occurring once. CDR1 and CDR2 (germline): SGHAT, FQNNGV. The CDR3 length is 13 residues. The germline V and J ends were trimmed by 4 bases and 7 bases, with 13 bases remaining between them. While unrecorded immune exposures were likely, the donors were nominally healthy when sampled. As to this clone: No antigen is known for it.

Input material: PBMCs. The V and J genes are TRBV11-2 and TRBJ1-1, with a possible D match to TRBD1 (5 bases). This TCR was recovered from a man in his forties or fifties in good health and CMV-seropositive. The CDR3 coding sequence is TGTGCCAGCAGCTCCCGCTGGGGCGGTGAAGCTTTCTTT. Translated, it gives CASSSRWGGEAFF.